The rows below give T cell receptor beta chains drawn from one sample of a study of siplizumab effects on memory and regulatory T cells. Clones were sequenced by immunoSEQ multiplex PCR, and TCRdb holds only the in-frame ones, with some missing. The table includes some 100,000 clones, about nine tenths detected once. The sequencing sample was made of CD4+ T cells sorted from blood. The receptors originated from a human donor in good health. Some clones in this sample may be carry-over from other donors' samples. Both conserved end residues are part of each CDR3. A D gene is named only where the DNA matches it firmly. The listing skips clone size in some rows; elsewhere it reads once, few, many or a size class.

j_call v_call clone_size d_call cdr3_length cdr3_aa cdr3_nt
TRBJ2-7 TRBV5-1 once TRBD2 15 CASSAVLAGESEQYF TGCGCCAGCAGCGCGGTCTTAGCGGGAGAATCCGAGCAGTACTTC
TRBJ1-2 TRBV30 . . 11 CAWTENYGYTF TGTGCCTGGACTGAGAACTATGGCTACACCTTC
TRBJ1-1 TRBV11-2 . TRBD1 15 CASSFGAGGRTEAFF TGTGCCAGCAGCTTTGGGGCAGGGGGGAGAACTGAAGCTTTCTTT
TRBJ1-2 TRBV7-9 . TRBD1 18 CASSQAGDSYSRNYGYTF TGTGCCAGCAGCCAAGCCGGGGACAGCTACTCAAGAAACTATGGCTACACCTTC
TRBJ1-4 TRBV29-1 . . 15 CSVSDSYGGDEKLFF TGCAGCGTTTCCGACAGCTACGGAGGGGATGAAAAACTGTTTTTT
TRBJ1-2 TRBV6-4 . . 13 CASSDKGTYGYTF TGTGCCAGCAGTGACAAAGGGACCTATGGCTACACCTTC
TRBJ2-2 TRBV9 . TRBD2 18 CASSGRLGLAGATGELFF TGTGCCAGCAGCGGTCGCCTTGGACTAGCGGGAGCCACCGGGGAGCTGTTTTTT
TRBJ2-3 TRBV27 . . 13 CASSFSSTDTQYF TGTGCCAGCAGTTTCTCGAGCACAGATACGCAGTATTTT
TRBJ2-1 TRBV19 . . 14 CASSSPTRWKEQFF TGTGCCAGTAGTAGTCCAACAAGGTGGAAAGAGCAGTTCTTC
TRBJ2-7 TRBV5-1 . . 14 CATSDGAGSYEQYF TGCGCCACCTCTGATGGTGCGGGAAGCTACGAGCAGTACTTC
TRBJ1-5 TRBV7-8 . . 13 CASSFGPYQPQHF TGTGCCAGCAGCTTTGGGCCGTATCAGCCCCAGCATTTT
TRBJ2-2 TRBV27 . TRBD1 16 CASSLLDRGHTGELFF TGTGCCAGCAGTTTATTGGACAGGGGACACACCGGGGAGCTGTTTTTT
TRBJ2-2 TRBV10-2 once TRBD2 15 CASKLAGGITGELFF TGCGCCAGCAAGCTAGCGGGAGGGATTACCGGGGAGCTGTTTTTT
TRBJ2-7 TRBV18 . TRBD2 14 CASSRSGSTYEQYF TGTGCCAGCTCCCGTAGCGGGAGCACGTACGAGCAGTACTTC
TRBJ2-1 TRBV7-7 . . 14 CASSLFGAYNEQFF TGTGCTAGCAGCTTATTCGGGGCATACAATGAGCAGTTCTTC
TRBJ2-3 TRBV11-2 once . 15 CASSIGPLNTDTQYF TGTGCCAGCAGCATTGGGCCGCTGAACACAGATACGCAGTATTTT
TRBJ2-7 TRBV12-5 . TRBD1 15 CASGAGTGGSYEQYF TGTGCTAGTGGTGCTGGGACAGGGGGCTCCTACGAGCAGTACTTC
TRBJ1-5 TRBV27 . . 14 CASSLEGRDQPQHF TGTGCCAGCAGTTTGGAGGGTCGGGATCAGCCCCAGCATTTT
TRBJ1-4 TRBV2 . TRBD1 14 CASSLRTGAEKLFF TGTGCCAGCAGTTTAAGAACAGGGGCCGAAAAACTGTTTTTT
TRBJ2-1 TRBV5-6 . TRBD2 16 CASSEDSGRIYNEQFF TGTGCCAGCAGCGAAGATAGCGGGAGAATCTACAATGAGCAGTTCTTC
TRBJ2-3 TRBV5-1 few TRBD2 16 CASSLVLATSTDTQYF TGCGCCAGCAGCTTGGTACTAGCGACTAGCACAGATACGCAGTATTTT
TRBJ2-3 TRBV15 . . 13 CATSRRGEDTQYF TGTGCCACCAGCAGACGAGGGGAAGATACGCAGTATTTT
TRBJ2-6 TRBV18 . TRBD1 14 CASSPWDRRAVLTF TGTGCCAGCTCACCCTGGGACAGAAGGGCTGTCCTGACTTTC
TRBJ1-2 TRBV18 . TRBD1 17 CASSIGTGQYSNYGYTF TGTGCCAGCTCTATAGGGACAGGCCAGTATTCGAACTATGGCTACACCTTC
TRBJ2-7 TRBV23-1 . . 11 CASTPFCEQYF TGCGCCAGCACCCCGTTCTGCGAGCAGTACTTC
TRBJ2-1 TRBV18 . . 13 CASSLDAGAEQFF TGTGCCAGCTCACTGGACGCGGGGGCTGAGCAGTTCTTC
TRBJ1-1 TRBV5-1 once . 16 CASSLTGTPVNTEAFF TGCGCCAGCAGCTTGACCGGGACACCTGTTAACACTGAAGCTTTCTTT
TRBJ2-7 TRBV5-1 once . 14 CASSPKGGRDEQYF TGCGCCAGCAGTCCGAAGGGAGGTAGGGACGAGCAGTACTTC
TRBJ2-6 TRBV30 . . 15 CAWSVRTSGANVLTF TGTGCCTGGAGTGTCCGCACCTCTGGGGCCAACGTCCTGACTTTC
TRBJ2-1 TRBV19 . TRBD2 15 CASSISLAGHNEQFF TGTGCCAGTAGTATATCACTAGCGGGACACAATGAGCAGTTCTTC
TRBJ1-2 TRBV19 . TRBD1 12 CASSDRGRGYTF TGTGCCAGTAGTGACAGGGGGCGCGGCTACACCTTC
TRBJ2-3 TRBV5-1 . . 13 CASSSRGTDTQYF TGCGCCAGCAGCTCGCGGGGTACAGATACGCAGTATTTT
TRBJ2-7 TRBV2 . . 15 CASSDSLGLTYEQYF TGTGCCAGCAGTGATTCTCTGGGGCTTACCTACGAGCAGTACTTC
TRBJ1-1 TRBV28 . . 15 CASSLRGGYATEAFF TGTGCCAGCAGTTTAAGGGGGGGCTACGCCACTGAAGCTTTCTTT
TRBJ2-3 TRBV2 . TRBD2 18 CASTSLAGGISSTDTQYF TGTGCCAGCACCTCACTAGCGGGAGGGATTTCTAGCACAGATACGCAGTATTTT
TRBJ2-5 TRBV7-6 . . 16 CASSLMVGRAQETQYF TGTGCCAGCAGCTTAATGGTCGGGAGAGCACAAGAGACCCAGTACTTC
TRBJ2-7 TRBV28 . TRBD1 13 CASRTGGRYEQYF TGTGCCAGCAGAACAGGGGGCCGTTACGAGCAGTACTTC
TRBJ1-4 TRBV7-9 . . 16 CASSPFRTADSEKLFF TGTGCCAGCAGCCCTTTTAGGACAGCTGATTCCGAAAAACTGTTTTTT
TRBJ2-7 TRBV5-4 . TRBD1 15 CASSFGQGRVDEQYF TGTGCCAGCAGCTTCGGACAGGGGAGGGTCGACGAGCAGTACTTC
TRBJ2-7 TRBV18 . TRBD2 12 CASSTGGYEQYF TGTGCCAGCTCAACCGGGGGGTACGAGCAGTACTTC
TRBJ2-5 TRBV2 . . 12 CASIGYGETQYF TGTGCCAGCATAGGGTACGGAGAGACCCAGTACTTC
TRBJ2-3 TRBV9 once . 17 CASSVGSSIDLTDTQYF TGTGCCAGCAGCGTAGGGTCTTCGATCGATCTCACAGATACGCAGTATTTT
TRBJ2-1 TRBV5-1 . TRBD1 16 CASSFSGTGGYNEQFF TGCGCCAGCAGCTTTTCCGGGACAGGGGGTTACAATGAGCAGTTCTTC
TRBJ1-5 TRBV10-2 . . 13 CASSVGGNQPQHF TGCGCCAGCAGTGTAGGAGGGAATCAGCCCCAGCATTTT
TRBJ2-4 TRBV7-9 . . 12 CASSIDPGRQYF TGTGCCAGCAGCATTGATCCGGGTCGTCAGTACTTC
TRBJ1-5 TRBV10-1 once TRBD1 15 CASTRDRYSNQPQHF TGCGCCAGTACGCGGGACAGATATAGCAATCAGCCCCAGCATTTT
TRBJ1-3 TRBV7-9 few . 18 CASSSSRGVTGLGNTIYF TGTGCCAGCAGCTCCAGTCGGGGCGTGACAGGTCTTGGAAACACCATATATTTT
TRBJ1-5 TRBV7-8 . . 14 CASSSQRQGQPQHF TGTGCCAGCAGCTCACAGAGACAAGGTCAGCCCCAGCATTTT
TRBJ1-5 TRBV6-1 few . 14 CASSLQGLSQPQHF TGTGCCAGCTCACTACAGGGTTTGAGTCAGCCCCAGCATTTT
TRBJ2-5 TRBV5-1 . TRBD2 15 CASSLSSGAQETQYF TGCGCCAGCAGCTTGTCTAGCGGGGCTCAAGAGACCCAGTACTTC
TRBJ2-2 TRBV11-3 . . 14 CASSATANTGELFF TGTGCCAGCAGCGCAACCGCGAACACCGGGGAGCTGTTTTTT
TRBJ2-5 TRBV5-1 . . 15 CASSSQGGEQETQYF TGCGCCAGCAGTTCCCAGGGCGGAGAACAAGAGACCCAGTACTTC
TRBJ2-2 TRBV7-3 . . 16 CASSLNFGGATGELFF TGTGCCAGCAGCTTAAACTTTGGGGGAGCGACCGGGGAGCTGTTTTTT